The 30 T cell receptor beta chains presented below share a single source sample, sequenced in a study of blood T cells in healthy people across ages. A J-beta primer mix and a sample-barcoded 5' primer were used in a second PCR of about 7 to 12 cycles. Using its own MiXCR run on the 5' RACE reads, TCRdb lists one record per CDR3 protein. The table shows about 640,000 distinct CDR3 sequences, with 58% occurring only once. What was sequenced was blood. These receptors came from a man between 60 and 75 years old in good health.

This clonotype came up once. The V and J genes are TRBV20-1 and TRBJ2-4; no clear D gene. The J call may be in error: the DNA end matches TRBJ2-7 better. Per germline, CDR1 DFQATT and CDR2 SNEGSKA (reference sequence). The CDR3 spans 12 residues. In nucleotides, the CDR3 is TGCAGTGCCCCTACCGCCGGCTACGAGCAGTACTTC. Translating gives CSAPTAGYEQYF.

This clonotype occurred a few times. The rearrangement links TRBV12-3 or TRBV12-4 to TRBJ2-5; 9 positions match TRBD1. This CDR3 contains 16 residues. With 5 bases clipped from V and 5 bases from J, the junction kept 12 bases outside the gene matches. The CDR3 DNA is TGTGCCAGCAGTCTTCTGACAGGGGGATTCTCGGAGACCCAGTACTTC. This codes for CASSLLTGGFSETQYF.

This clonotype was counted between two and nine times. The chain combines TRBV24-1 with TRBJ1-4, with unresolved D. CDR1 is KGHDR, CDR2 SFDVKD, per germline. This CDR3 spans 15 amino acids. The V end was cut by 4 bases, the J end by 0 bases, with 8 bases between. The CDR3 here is CATSEMRATNEKLFF. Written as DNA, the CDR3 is TGTGCCACCAGTGAAATGAGGGCAACTAATGAAAAACTGTTTTTT.

The DNA of the CDR3 is TGTGCCAGCAGCGTACAGGGGGCCGGTGGATTGGGCCAGTACTTC. Translated, it gives CASSVQGAGGLGQYF. This chain uses TRBV5-6 with TRBJ2-5; 9 nucleotides agree with TRBD1. The CDR3 has 15 residues. Germline CDR1 reads SGHDT; CDR2 reads YYEEEE. Trimming took 4 bases from V and 10 from J; bases not matched to a gene: 14. The entire variable domain, with the rest obtained from reference TRBV5-6 and TRBJ2-5, is as follows: DAGVTQSPTHLIKTRGQQVTLRCSPKSGHDTVSWYQQALGQGPQFIFQYYEEEERQRGNFPDRFSGHQFPNYSSELNVNALLLGDSALYLCASSVQGAGGLGQYFGPGTRLLVL.

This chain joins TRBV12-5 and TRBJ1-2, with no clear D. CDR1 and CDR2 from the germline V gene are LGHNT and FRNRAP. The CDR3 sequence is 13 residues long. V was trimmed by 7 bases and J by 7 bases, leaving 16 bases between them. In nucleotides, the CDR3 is TGTGCTAGTGCCGCGGACCCGTACTCTGGCTACACCTTC. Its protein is CASAADPYSGYTF.

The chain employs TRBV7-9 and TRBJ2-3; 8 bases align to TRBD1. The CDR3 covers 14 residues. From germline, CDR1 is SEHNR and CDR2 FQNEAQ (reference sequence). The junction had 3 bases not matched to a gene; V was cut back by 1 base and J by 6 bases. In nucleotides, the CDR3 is TGTGCCAGCAGCTTAGTTCAGGGGGCGGATACGCAGTATTTT. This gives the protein CASSLVQGADTQYF.

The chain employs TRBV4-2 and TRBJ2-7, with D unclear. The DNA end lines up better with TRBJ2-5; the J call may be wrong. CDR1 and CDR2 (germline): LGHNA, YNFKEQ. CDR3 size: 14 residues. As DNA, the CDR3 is TGTGCCAGCAGCCAAGGGGCAGCAACCGAGACCCAGTACTTC. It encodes CASSQGAATETQYF.

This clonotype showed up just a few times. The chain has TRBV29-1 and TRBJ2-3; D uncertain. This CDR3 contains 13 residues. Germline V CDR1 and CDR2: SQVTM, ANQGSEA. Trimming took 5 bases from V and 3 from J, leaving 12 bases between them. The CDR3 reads CSVPGPRTDTQYF. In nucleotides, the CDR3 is TGCAGCGTTCCCGGTCCCCGAACAGATACGCAGTATTTT.

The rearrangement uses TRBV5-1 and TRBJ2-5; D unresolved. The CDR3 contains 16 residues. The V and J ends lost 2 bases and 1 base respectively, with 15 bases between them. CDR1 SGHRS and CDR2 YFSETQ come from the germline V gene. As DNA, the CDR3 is TGCGCCAGCAGCTTACCGGACGGAGTTCGCCAAGAGACCCAGTACTTC. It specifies CASSLPDGVRQETQYF.

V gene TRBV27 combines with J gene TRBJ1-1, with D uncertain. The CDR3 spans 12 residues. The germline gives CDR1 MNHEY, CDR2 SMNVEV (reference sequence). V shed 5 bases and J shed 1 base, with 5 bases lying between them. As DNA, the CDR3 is TGTGCCAGCAGTGCCTCGAACACTGAAGCTTTCTTT. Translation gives CASSASNTEAFF.

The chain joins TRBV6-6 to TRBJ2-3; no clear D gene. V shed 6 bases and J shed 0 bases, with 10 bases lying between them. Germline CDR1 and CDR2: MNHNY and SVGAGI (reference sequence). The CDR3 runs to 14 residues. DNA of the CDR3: TGTGCCAGCAGAGGTCCGACCAGCACAGATACGCAGTATTTT. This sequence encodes CASRGPTSTDTQYF.

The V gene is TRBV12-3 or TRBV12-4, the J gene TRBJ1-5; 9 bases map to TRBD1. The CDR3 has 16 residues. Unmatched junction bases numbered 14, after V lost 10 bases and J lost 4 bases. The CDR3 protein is CATTTPGTGQNQPQHF. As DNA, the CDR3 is TGTGCCACCACAACTCCGGGGACAGGGCAAAATCAGCCCCAGCATTTT.

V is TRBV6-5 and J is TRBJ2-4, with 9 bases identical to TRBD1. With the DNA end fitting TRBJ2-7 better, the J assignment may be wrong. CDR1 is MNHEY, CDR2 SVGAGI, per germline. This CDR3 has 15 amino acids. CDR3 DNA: TGTGCCAGCAGTCCCTCCGGGACAGGGATCTACGAGCAGTACTTC. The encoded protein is CASSPSGTGIYEQYF.

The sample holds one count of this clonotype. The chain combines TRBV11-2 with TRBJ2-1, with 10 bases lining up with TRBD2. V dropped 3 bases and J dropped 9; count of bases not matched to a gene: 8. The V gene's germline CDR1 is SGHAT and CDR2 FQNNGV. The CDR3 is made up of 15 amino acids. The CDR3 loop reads CASSLLAGVGGEQFF. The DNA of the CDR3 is TGTGCCAGCAGCTTGCTAGCGGGAGTAGGTGGTGAGCAGTTCTTC.

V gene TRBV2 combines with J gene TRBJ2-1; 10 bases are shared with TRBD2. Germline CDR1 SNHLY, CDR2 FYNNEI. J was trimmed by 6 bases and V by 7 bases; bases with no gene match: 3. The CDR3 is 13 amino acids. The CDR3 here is CASTSGGRNEQFF. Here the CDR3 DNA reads TGTGCCAGCACTAGCGGGGGCCGCAATGAGCAGTTCTTC.

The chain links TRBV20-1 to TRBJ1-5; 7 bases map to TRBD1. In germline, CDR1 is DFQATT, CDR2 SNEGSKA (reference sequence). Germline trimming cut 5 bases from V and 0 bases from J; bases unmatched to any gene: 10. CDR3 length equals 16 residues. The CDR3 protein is CSAPRGGDYSNQPQHF. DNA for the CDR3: TGCAGTGCTCCCAGGGGGGGTGATTATAGCAATCAGCCCCAGCATTTT.

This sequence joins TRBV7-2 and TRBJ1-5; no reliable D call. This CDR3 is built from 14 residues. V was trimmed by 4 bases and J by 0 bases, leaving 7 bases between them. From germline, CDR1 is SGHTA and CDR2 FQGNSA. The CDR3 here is CASSSRVSNQPQHF. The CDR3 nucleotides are TGTGCCAGCAGCTCGAGAGTTAGCAATCAGCCCCAGCATTTT.

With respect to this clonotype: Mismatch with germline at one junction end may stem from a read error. Here the CDR3 DNA reads TGTGCCGGCAGCGGGACGGTGAGCTCCTACGAGCAGTACTTC. It codes for CAGSGTVSSYEQYF. The chain employs TRBV12-3 or TRBV12-4 and TRBJ2-7; 7 nucleotides line up with TRBD2. The CDR3 contains 14 residues.

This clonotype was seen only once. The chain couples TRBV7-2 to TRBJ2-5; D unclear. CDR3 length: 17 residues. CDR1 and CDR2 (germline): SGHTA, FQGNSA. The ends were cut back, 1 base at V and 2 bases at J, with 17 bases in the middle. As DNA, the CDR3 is TGTGCCAGCAGCTTAGGCCCCCGTGGACCCATACAAGAGACCCAGTACTTC. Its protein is CASSLGPRGPIQETQYF.

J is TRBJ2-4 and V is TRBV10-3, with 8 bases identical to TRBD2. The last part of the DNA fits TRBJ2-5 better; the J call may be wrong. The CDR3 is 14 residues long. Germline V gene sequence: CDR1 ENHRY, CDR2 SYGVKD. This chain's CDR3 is CAISDAGGRETQYF. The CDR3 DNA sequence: TGTGCCATCAGTGACGCGGGGGGTAGAGAGACCCAGTACTTC.

DNA of the CDR3: TGTGCCAGCAGCTTAGAGGGGAACGCCCTTCAAGAGACCCAGTACTTC. Translating it yields CASSLEGNALQETQYF. The chain couples TRBV7-7 to TRBJ2-5; D might be TRBD1 (5 bases). CDR1 and CDR2 (germline): SSHAT, FNYEAQ (reference sequence). CDR3 length: 16 residues. V was shortened by 1 base and J by 2 bases, with 14 bases between the two germline ends.

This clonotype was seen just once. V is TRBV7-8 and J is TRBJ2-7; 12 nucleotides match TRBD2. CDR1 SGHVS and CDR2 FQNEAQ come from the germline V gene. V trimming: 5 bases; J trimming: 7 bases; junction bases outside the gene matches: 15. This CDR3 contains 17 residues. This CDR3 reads CASSPTSGGSSYNEQYF. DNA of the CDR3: TGTGCCAGCAGCCCGACTAGCGGGGGCAGCTCCTACAATGAGCAGTACTTC.

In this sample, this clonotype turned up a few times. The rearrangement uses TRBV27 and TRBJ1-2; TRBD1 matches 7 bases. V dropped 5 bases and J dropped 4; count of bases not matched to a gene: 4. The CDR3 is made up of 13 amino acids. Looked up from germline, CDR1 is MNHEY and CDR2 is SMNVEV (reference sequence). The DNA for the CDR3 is TGTGCCAGCAGTGGGACAGTAAGCTATGGCTACACCTTC. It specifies CASSGTVSYGYTF.

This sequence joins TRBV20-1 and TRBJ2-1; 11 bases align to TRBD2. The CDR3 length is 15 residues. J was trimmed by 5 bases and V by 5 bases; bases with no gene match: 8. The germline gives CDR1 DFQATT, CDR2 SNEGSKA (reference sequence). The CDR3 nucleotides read TGCAGTGCTCCCCCCGGGACTAGCGGCCACAATGAGCAGTTCTTC. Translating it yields CSAPPGTSGHNEQFF.

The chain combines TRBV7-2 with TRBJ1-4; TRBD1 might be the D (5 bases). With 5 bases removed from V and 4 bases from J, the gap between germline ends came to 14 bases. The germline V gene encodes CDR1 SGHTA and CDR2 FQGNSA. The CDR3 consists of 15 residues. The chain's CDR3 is CASSTPGLYNEKLFF. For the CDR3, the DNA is TGTGCCAGCAGCACTCCAGGGCTTTATAATGAAAAACTGTTTTTT.

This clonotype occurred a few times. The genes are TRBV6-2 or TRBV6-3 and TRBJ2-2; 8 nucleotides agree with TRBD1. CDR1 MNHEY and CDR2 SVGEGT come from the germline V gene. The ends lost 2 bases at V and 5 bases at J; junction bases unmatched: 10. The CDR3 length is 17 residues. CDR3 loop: CASSYPTDRVNTGELFF. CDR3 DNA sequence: TGTGCCAGCAGTTACCCTACGGACAGGGTGAATACCGGGGAGCTGTTTTTT.

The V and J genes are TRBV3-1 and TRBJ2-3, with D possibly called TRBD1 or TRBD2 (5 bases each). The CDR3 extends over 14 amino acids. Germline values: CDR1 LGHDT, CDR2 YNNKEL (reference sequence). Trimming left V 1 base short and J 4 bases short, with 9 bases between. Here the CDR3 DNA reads TGTGCCAGCAGCCAAGCCGGGGCGGCAGATACGCAGTATTTT. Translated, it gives CASSQAGAADTQYF.

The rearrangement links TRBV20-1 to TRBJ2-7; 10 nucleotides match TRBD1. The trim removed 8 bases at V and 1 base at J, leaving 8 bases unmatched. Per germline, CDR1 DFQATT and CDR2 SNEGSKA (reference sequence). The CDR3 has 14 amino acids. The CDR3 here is CSTDRGLVSYEQYF. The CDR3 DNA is TGCAGTACTGACAGGGGGCTCGTATCCTACGAGCAGTACTTC.

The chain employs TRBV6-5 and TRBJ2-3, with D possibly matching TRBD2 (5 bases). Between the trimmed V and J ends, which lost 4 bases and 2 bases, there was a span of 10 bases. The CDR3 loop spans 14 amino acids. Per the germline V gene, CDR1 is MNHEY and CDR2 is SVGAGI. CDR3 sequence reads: CASSWSEDTDTQYF. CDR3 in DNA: TGTGCCAGCAGTTGGTCGGAGGACACAGATACGCAGTATTTT.

The CDR3 protein is CATSRDLAGEGGNEQFF. CDR3 in DNA: TGTGCCACCAGCAGAGACCTAGCGGGGGAGGGAGGCAATGAGCAGTTCTTC. V gene TRBV15 combines with J gene TRBJ2-1; 10 nucleotides line up with TRBD2. Trimming took 0 bases from V and 6 from J; bases not matched to a gene: 8. This CDR3 has 17 residues. Per germline, CDR1 LNHNV and CDR2 YYDKDF (reference sequence).